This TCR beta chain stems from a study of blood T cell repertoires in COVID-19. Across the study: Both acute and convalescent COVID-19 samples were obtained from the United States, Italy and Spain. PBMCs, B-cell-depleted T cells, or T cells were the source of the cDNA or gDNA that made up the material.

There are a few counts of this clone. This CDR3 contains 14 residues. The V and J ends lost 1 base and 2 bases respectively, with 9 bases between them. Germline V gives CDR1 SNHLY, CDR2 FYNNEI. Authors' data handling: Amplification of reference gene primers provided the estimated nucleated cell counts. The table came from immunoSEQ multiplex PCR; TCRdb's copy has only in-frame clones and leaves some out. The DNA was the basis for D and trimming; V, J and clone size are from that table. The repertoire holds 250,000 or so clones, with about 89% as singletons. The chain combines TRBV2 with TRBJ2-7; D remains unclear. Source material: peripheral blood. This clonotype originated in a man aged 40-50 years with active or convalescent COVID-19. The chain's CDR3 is CASSEGHSPYEQYF. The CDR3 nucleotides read TGTGCCAGCAGTGAAGGACACAGTCCCTACGAGCAGTACTTC.